The clone carrying this T cell receptor (beta chain) was found a few times. The record originates from a study of T cell repertoires in cytomegalovirus infection. TCRdb called the reads again in MiXCR, with one record for every CDR3 protein. The sample lists about 490,000 distinct CDR3 sequences; around 11% were seen once. Trimming shortened V by 7 bases and J by 7 bases, and 17 bases separated the two germline ends. CDR3 length: 14 amino acids. Germline V lookup: CDR1 LNHDA, CDR2 SQIVND (reference sequence). The chain links TRBV19 to TRBJ2-1, with D tentatively TRBD2 (6 bases). This clonotype originated in a human donor in good health (CMV status not recorded). Some clones in this sample may be carry-over from other donors' samples. The sequencing input was PBMCs. CDR3 sequence (DNA): TGTGCCAGTAATTTCGGGACTTCCTTGAATGAGCAGTTCTTC. Amino acid sequence: CASNFGTSLNEQFF.